This T cell receptor (beta chain) derives from a study of CD8+ T cells in alopecia areata. Study-level points and caveats: One nonresponder leaves baseline CD8+ expansion's link to response uncertain. Sharing of TCR sequences between patients (possibly for HLA-related reasons) was less clear than in mice. Many expanded lesional clones stayed in scalp and blood while on tofacitinib. Clonality in the scalp and expanded CD8+ clones ranked among the top 100 were significantly decreased by tofacitinib.

After removal of 1 base from V and 3 bases from J, the junction contained 4 bases not matched to a gene. The CDR3 loop spans 16 amino acids. Germline V gene sequence: CDR1 MNHNS, CDR2 SASEGT. Treatment noted: oral pan-JAK inhibitor, 5-10 mg twice daily. A note on this clone: Its cognate antigen is unknown.

cDNA serving as the sequencing template came from extracted, reverse transcribed RNA. The data were produced by immunoSEQ multiplex PCR, yet TCRdb's version contains in-frame clones alone and is incomplete. The data contain more than 100,000 clones, 85% to 90% of them singletons. The chain combines TRBV6-1 with TRBJ2-1; 9 nucleotides agree with TRBD1. This clonotype was obtained from a human donor with alopecia areata. Sequencing used CD8+ T cells sorted from blood, obtained around week 30, from a patient treated with tofacitinib. CDR3 DNA sequence: TGTGCCAGCAGTGAAGGACCGGGACAGGGCTACAATGAGCAGTTCTTC. Its translation is CASSEGPGQGYNEQFF.